These 2 T cell receptor beta chains were sequenced from one sample in a study of patients and donors after allogeneic stem cell transplantation. TCRdb reprocessed the RT-PCR reads via MiXCR and lists one record per CDR3 protein. The sample contains about 200,000 distinct CDR3 sequences, less than 45% of which appear only once. Source material: blood, either unsorted or a sorted T cell fraction (not recorded which). The source is a human donor who was either an allogeneic HSCT recipient or a stem cell or donor lymphocyte infusion donor (not recorded which). It is not recorded whose cells these are; they may come from a transplant donor.

The rearrangement links TRBV5-1 to TRBJ1-1; D is uncertain. There are 14 residues in the CDR3. The V end lost 1 base, the J end lost 0 bases, and 7 bases lay between the germline ends. CDR1 is SGHRS and CDR2 is YFSETQ in the germline V gene. The DNA of the CDR3 is TGCGCCAGCAGCTTGACTCGCATGAACACTGAAGCTTTCTTT. It encodes CASSLTRMNTEAFF.

There are a few counts of this clonotype. The chain joins TRBV4-1 to TRBJ2-7; tentatively, D is TRBD2 (5 bases). Germline V gene sequence: CDR1 MGHRA, CDR2 YSYEKL. The V gene lost 0 bases and the J gene lost 7 bases, with 16 bases spanning the gap. The length of the CDR3 is 15 residues. CDR3 nucleotides: TGCGCCAGCAGCCAAGAAGGGTTGGGAGTCGGGGAGCAGTACTTC. Translating it yields CASSQEGLGVGEQYF.